This T cell receptor (beta chain) was recorded in a study of a mutant IDH1 vaccine in newly diagnosed glioma. In the study overall: Mean patient age was about 44 years; about 60% were male and roughly 38% female.

Stated time point: week 35, safety follow-up. Vaccinated patients received 300 ug of mutant IDH1 20-mer peptide per dose, with topical imiquimod. TCRdb keeps only in-frame clones here, not all; method: immunoSEQ multiplex PCR. The data show about 46,000 clones, 92% seen once. With regard to this clone: Its antigen is unidentified.

The V gene lost 5 bases and the J gene lost 6 bases, with 11 bases spanning the gap. The CDR3 contains 11 residues. The germline V gene has CDR1 GTSNPN and CDR2 SVGIG (reference sequence). Sequences were derived from PBMCs, sampled from a glioma patient whose treatment included an IDH1 peptide vaccine. This TCR was recovered from a man between 45 and 60 years old with glioma. The gene calls are TRBV30 and TRBJ2-7; D uncertain. The chain's CDR3 is CAWVVGREQYF. Written as DNA, the CDR3 is TGTGCCTGGGTTGTGGGTCGCGAGCAGTACTTC. Full variable domain (rest looked up from reference TRBV30 and TRBJ2-7): SQTIHQWPATLVQPVGSPLSLECTVEGTSNPNLYWYRQAAGRGLQLLFYSVGIGQISSEVPQNLSASRPQDRQFILSSKKLLLSDSGFYLCAWVVGREQYFGPGTRLTVT.